This paragraph covers one TCR beta chain sequence. Its antigen remains unidentified. This specimen comes from a study of T cells in Graves' hyperthyroidism and ophthalmopathy. Findings and caveats of the study: Most expanded thyroid clonotypes above 0.001 also appeared in blood.

This CDR3 region has 15 residues. The germline V gene has CDR1 LNHDA and CDR2 SQIVND (reference sequence). Trimming at V came to 4 bases and at J to 6 bases, leaving 10 bases not matched to a gene. Each patient was aged 18 to 65 and had newly diagnosed hyperthyroidism of under 2 months' duration. The investigators amplified TCR beta CDR3 regions from RNA transcripts. HTBI primers were used for first-round RT-PCR of the TCR CDR3. MiXCR, run by TCRdb on the multiplex PCR reads, gives a single entry per CDR3 protein. The table lists approximately 740,000 distinct CDR3 sequences, 13% to 15% of them singletons, with more than 8.5% in the top ten.

Specimen: blood. The receptor was isolated from a woman younger than 30 with Graves' hyperthyroidism. This sequence joins TRBV19 and TRBJ2-7, with 9 bases aligning to TRBD1. The CDR3 DNA sequence: TGTGCCAGTAGTAGCTATACCGGGACAGGGTCCGAGCAGTACTTC. Amino acid sequence: CASSSYTGTGSEQYF.